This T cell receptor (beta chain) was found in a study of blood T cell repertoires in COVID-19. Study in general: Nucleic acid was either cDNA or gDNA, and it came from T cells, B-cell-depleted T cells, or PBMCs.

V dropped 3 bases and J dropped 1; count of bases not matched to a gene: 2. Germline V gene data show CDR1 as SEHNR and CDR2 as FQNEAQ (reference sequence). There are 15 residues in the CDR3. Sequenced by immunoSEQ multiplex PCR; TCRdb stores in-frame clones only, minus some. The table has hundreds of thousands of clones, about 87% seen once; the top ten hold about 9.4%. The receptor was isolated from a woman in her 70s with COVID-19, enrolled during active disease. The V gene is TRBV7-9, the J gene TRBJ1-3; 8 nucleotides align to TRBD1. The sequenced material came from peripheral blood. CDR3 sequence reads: CASSFDRGSGNTIYF. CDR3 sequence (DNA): TGTGCCAGCAGCTTTGACAGGGGATCTGGAAACACCATATATTTT.